Sequencing of this T cell receptor beta chain was carried out in a study of blood T cell repertoires in COVID-19. Study-wide context: Acute and convalescent COVID-19 specimens originated in the United States, Italy and Spain.

Clones were sequenced by immunoSEQ multiplex PCR, and TCRdb holds only the in-frame ones, with some missing. Among fewer than 80,000 clones listed, roughly 92% were seen once. J was trimmed by 8 bases and V by 0 bases; bases with no gene match: 3. The germline CDR1 and CDR2 sequences are LNHNV and YYDKDF (reference sequence). The CDR3 loop spans 14 amino acids. The sequence derives from a human donor in a cohort sampled during active COVID-19. The gene calls are TRBV15 and TRBJ2-1, with TRBD2 identical over 8 bases. Sequencing used peripheral blood. CDR3 coding DNA: TGTGCCACCAGCAGAGAAGGGACTAGGCATGAGCAGTTCTTC. Translation: CATSREGTRHEQFF.